This T cell receptor (beta chain) derives from a study of CD8 T cells in Susac syndrome. The V gene's germline CDR1 is SGHTA and CDR2 FQGNSA. The ends were cut back, 4 bases at V and 4 bases at J, with 7 bases in the middle. The CDR3 consists of 12 residues. Reverse transcription of about 0.45 to 1 ug RNA was performed with random hexamers. Each CDR3 protein is one row after TCRdb ran MiXCR on the immunoSEQ multiplex PCR reads. The sample holds approximately 180,000 distinct CDR3 sequences; 90% to 97% are singletons and the top ten take 0.093%. Isolation of CD8+ and CD4+ T cells was performed negatively, whereas enrichment of TEMRA cells was done by FACS.

The genes are TRBV7-2 and TRBJ1-1; D remains ambiguous. The sequence derives from a human donor with multiple sclerosis. The sample comprised CD4+ T cells from PBMCs. CDR3 in amino acids: CASSSPFTEAFF. The DNA of the CDR3 is TGTGCCAGCAGCTCCCCTTTCACTGAAGCTTTCTTT.